This TCR beta chain came from a study of response to subunit inactivated influenza vaccine (dated by TCRdb to 2016 to 2019). Broadly, across the study: Deep quantitative T cell receptor repertoire profiling was used in the study to track responses to a trivalent subunit inactivated influenza vaccine. Study-wide conclusions, independent of this receptor: According to the authors, only a limited number of new T cells may be recruited by each seasonal influenza vaccination.

Preparation of the library involved RT-PCR. The instrument given in TCRdb is Illumina HiSeq 2500. TCRdb passed the public sequencing reads through fastp at Q25 and MiXCR, retaining productive beta sequences. Here each entry gathers all rows of one CDR3 protein and keeps the most common genes and DNA. The sample yields more than 400,000 distinct CDR3 sequences; approximately 9.9% were counted once. Approximately 12% of the sample belongs to the ten largest clones. Read against the paper, the sample's time point label means: around 45 days after influenza vaccine administration. For CDR1 and CDR2, the germline V gene (reference sequence) lists LNHDA and SQIVND. From the cysteine up to the phenylalanine, the CDR3 has a length of 15 residues. Here the CDR3 DNA is all that survives: 45 bases in frame from base 1. In regard to this clonotype: The clone's antigen remains unknown. Relative to the germline gene, one junction end is altered; a read error may explain this.

This sequence originates from a man in his fifties or sixties who received an inactivated influenza vaccine. Donor details come from another sample of the same person, matched by shared clones. This specimen was PBMCs from blood, taken roughly 47 days after vaccination. This chain is built from TRBV19 and TRBJ1-2; 10 of the junction bases match TRBD1. At the DNA level, the sequence is TGTGCCAGTATCAGAAGGGACAGGGGAGGCTATGTCTACACCTTC. Translation gives CASIRRDRGGYVYTF. Reference TRBV19 and TRBJ1-2 proteins supply the regions before and after the CDR3; the full variable domain is: DGGITQSPKYLFRKEGQNVTLSCEQNLNHDAMYWYRQDPGQGLRLIYYSQIVNDFQKGDIAEGYSVSREKKESFPLTVTSAQKNPTAFYLCASIRRDRGGYVYTFGSGTRLTVV.